This record looks at one T cell receptor (beta chain) sequence and its context. These data are taken from a study of Ad26.COV2.S vaccination and SARS-CoV-2 variants. Study information: The COV1001 Ad26.COV2.S trial arm included the donor.

The CDR3 length is 13 residues. From germline, CDR1 is SGHDT and CDR2 YYEEEE. V trimming: 3 bases; J trimming: 5 bases; junction bases outside the gene matches: 2. Stated treatment: some 20 received Ad26.COV2.S at low or high dose, single or two shots; 5 received placebo; per-sample allocation not given. Day 63 after the first injection of vaccine or placebo was the sampling time. Repertoires were generated with immunoSEQ multiplex PCR, while TCRdb's copy carries only in-frame clones and drops some. The sample lists a few hundred thousand clones; about nine tenths were seen once. The receptor was isolated from a person between 18 and 65 years old who received the Ad26.COV2.S COVID-19 vaccine or a placebo. The chain has TRBV5-6 and TRBJ2-3; 8 nucleotides match TRBD1. The specimen was peripheral blood, collected in a trial of Ad26.COV2.S vaccine versus placebo. CDR3 coding DNA: TGTGCCAGCAGCTGGACAGGGCAAGATACGCAGTATTTT. Translation gives CASSWTGQDTQYF.